The following is a T cell receptor beta chain sequence with its context. In the original analysis: Cell counts per sample came from amplifying reference gene primers. Some clones are missing from TCRdb's copy, which holds only in-frame ones; the method was immunoSEQ multiplex PCR. The V and J calls and clone size come from that table; D and trimming were worked out from the DNA. The sample gives tens of thousands of clones, approximately 84% of which show up once; 3.5% is in the top ten. The data derive from a study of blood T cell repertoires in COVID-19. The overall study: Donors in the United States, Italy and Spain gave samples during acute or convalescent COVID-19. In each case, the material was cDNA or gDNA derived from T cells, B-cell-depleted T cells, or PBMCs.

This CDR3 has 16 amino acids. V lost 6 bases to trimming and J lost 0 bases, with 18 bases between them. Germline loops: CDR1 SGHNT, CDR2 YYREEE (reference sequence). The chain recombines TRBV5-4 with TRBJ2-5, with a weak D call TRBD2 (6 bases). The source of this sequence is a man between 60 and 75 years old with acute or convalescent COVID-19. Material for sequencing was peripheral blood. CDR3 in DNA: TGTGCCAGCACCCTACGGGGAGGCTCCTACCAAGAGACCCAGTACTTC. Protein product: CASTLRGGSYQETQYF.